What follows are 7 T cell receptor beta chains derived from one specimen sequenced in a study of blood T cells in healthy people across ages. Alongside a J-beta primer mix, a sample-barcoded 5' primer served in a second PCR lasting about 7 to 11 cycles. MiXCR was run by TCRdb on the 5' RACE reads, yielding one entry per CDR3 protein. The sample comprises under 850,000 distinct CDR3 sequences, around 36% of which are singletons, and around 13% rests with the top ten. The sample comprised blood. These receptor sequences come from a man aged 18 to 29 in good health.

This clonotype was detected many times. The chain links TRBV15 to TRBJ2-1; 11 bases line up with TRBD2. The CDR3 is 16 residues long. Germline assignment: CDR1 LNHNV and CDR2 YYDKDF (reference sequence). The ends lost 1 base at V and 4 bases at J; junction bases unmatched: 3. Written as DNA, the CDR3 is TGTGCCACCAGCAGAGGACTAGCGGGGAGTTACAATGAGCAGTTCTTC. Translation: CATSRGLAGSYNEQFF.

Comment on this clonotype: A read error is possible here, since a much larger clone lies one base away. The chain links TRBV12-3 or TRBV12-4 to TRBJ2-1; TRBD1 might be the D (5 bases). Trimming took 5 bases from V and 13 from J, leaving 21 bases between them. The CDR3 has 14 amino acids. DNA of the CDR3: TGTGCCAGCAGTCCCGGCAGGGCGATGGAGACCCAGTTCTTC. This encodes CASSPGRAMETQFF.

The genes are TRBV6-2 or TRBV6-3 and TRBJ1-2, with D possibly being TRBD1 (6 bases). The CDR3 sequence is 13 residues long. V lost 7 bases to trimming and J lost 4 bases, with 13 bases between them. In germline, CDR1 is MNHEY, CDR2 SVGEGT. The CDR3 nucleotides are TGTGCCAGCACGGCCGGACAGCCCTATGGCTACACCTTC. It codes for CASTAGQPYGYTF.

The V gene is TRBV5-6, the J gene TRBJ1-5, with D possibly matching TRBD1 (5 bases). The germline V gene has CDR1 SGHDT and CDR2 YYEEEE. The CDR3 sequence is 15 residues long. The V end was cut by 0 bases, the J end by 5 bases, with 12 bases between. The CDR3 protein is CASSLGREIDQPQHF. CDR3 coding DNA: TGTGCCAGCAGCTTGGGCAGGGAAATTGATCAGCCCCAGCATTTT.

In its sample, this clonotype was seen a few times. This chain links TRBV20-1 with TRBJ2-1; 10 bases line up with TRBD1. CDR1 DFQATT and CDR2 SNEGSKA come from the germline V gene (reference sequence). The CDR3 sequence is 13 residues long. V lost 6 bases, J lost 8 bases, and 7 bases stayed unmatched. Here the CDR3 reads CSAAGTGDDEQFF. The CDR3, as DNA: TGCAGTGCCGCCGGGACAGGGGACGATGAGCAGTTCTTC.

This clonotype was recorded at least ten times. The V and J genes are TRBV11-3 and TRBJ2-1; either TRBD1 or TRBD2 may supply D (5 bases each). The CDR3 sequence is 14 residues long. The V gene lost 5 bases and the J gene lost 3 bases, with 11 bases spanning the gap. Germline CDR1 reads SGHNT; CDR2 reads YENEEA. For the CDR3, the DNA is TGTGCCAGCAGCCCCCGGGACGGCTACAATGAGCAGTTCTTC. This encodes CASSPRDGYNEQFF.

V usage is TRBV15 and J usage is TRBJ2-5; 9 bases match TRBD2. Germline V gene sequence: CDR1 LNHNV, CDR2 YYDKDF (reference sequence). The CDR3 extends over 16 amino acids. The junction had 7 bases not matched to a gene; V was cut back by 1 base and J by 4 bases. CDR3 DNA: TGTGCCACCAGCAGAGTATCAGCGGGGGGTGGAGAGACCCAGTACTTC. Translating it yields CATSRVSAGGGETQYF. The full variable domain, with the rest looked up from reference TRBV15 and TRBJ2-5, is DAMVIQNPRYQVTQFGKPVTLSCSQTLNHNVMYWYQQKSSQAPKLLFHYYDKDFNNEADTPDNFQSRRPNTSFCFLDIRSPGLGDTAMYLCATSRVSAGGGETQYFGPGTRLLVL.